One and the same sample provided the 9 T cell receptor beta chains below, sequenced in a study of shared clonotypes between healthy human individuals. Assay: immunoSEQ multiplex PCR; the TCRdb copy retains only in-frame clones and omits some. Of about 680,000 clones in the sample, 55% to 85% are singletons; the top ten hold 1.5% to 2%. The sample was memory CD4+ T cells sorted from blood. As for subset: CD45RA-negative fraction. Every receptor here comes from a woman in her 30s in good health.

The table lists this clone with a few counts. V usage is TRBV29-1 and J usage is TRBJ1-2, with D unclear. The CDR3 consists of 10 residues. The V gene lost 3 bases and the J gene lost 8 bases, with 7 bases spanning the gap. CDR1 SQVTM and CDR2 ANQGSEA come from the germline V gene. The CDR3 region has the DNA TGCAGCGTTGATCAGGAGGGCTACACCTTC. Translation gives CSVDQEGYTF.

The chain combines TRBV6-1 with TRBJ2-1, with D unclear. The CDR3 is 12 amino acids. Per germline, CDR1 MNHNS and CDR2 SASEGT. V was cut by 6 bases and J by 9 bases, with 12 bases left in between. This CDR3 reads CASSGGVGEQFF. The CDR3 nucleotides are TGTGCCAGCAGCGGTGGGGTGGGTGAGCAGTTCTTC.

V is TRBV2 and J is TRBJ2-1; unclear D gene. Trimming took 5 bases from V and 8 from J, leaving 7 bases between them. CDR3 length: 11 amino acids. The germline V gene has CDR1 SNHLY and CDR2 FYNNEI. CDR3 in DNA: TGTGCCAGCAGTTTATATTATGAGCAGTTCTTC. Translated, it gives CASSLYYEQFF.

V is TRBV27 and J is TRBJ2-1, with D tentatively TRBD2 (5 bases). The CDR3 length is 14 residues. V lost 2 bases and J lost 9, with 14 bases in between. Germline CDR1 MNHEY, CDR2 SMNVEV (reference sequence). The CDR3 DNA sequence: TGTGCCAGCAGTTTACGAGTAAACGGAGGTGAGCAGTTCTTC. Encoded protein: CASSLRVNGGEQFF.

The V call is TRBV28, the J call TRBJ1-4; perhaps TRBD1 as D (6 bases). The germline V gene encodes CDR1 MDHEN and CDR2 SYDVKM. Trimming stripped 5 bases from V and 8 bases from J, with 18 bases between. The CDR3 is 15 amino acids. Here the CDR3 reads CASSPRAGGDEKLFF. The CDR3 nucleotides are TGTGCCAGCAGTCCCCGCGCGGGGGGCGACGAAAAACTGTTTTTT.

The rearrangement links TRBV7-7 to TRBJ2-2; possibly TRBD2 for D (6 bases). V was trimmed by 6 bases and J by 2 bases, leaving 13 bases between them. This CDR3 has 15 residues. Per germline, CDR1 SSHAT and CDR2 FNYEAQ (reference sequence). The CDR3 DNA follows: TGTGCCAGCAGATCGGGCGGGAAAAACACCGGGGAGCTGTTTTTT. Its translation: CASRSGGKNTGELFF.

The J gene is TRBJ1-1, the V gene TRBV7-9; 7 bases align to TRBD1. Trimming removed 5 bases from V and 1 base from J; junction bases left unmatched: 7. Germline loops: CDR1 SEHNR, CDR2 FQNEAQ (reference sequence). The CDR3 contains 15 residues. In nucleotides, the CDR3 is TGTGCCAGCAGCCCCCGGACAGGAAGGAACACTGAAGCTTTCTTT. It specifies CASSPRTGRNTEAFF.

The chain uses TRBV5-6 and TRBJ1-1; TRBD1 matches 9 bases. The V segment lost 5 bases and the J segment 4 bases; nucleotides outside the gene matches: 9. Germline V gene sequence: CDR1 SGHDT, CDR2 YYEEEE. The CDR3 consists of 15 residues. The CDR3 spells CASRSGQGRGTEAFF. The CDR3 bases are TGTGCCAGCAGATCTGGACAGGGGAGAGGCACTGAAGCTTTCTTT. Combining the CDR3 with reference TRBV5-6 and TRBJ1-1 gives the whole variable domain DAGVTQSPTHLIKTRGQQVTLRCSPKSGHDTVSWYQQALGQGPQFIFQYYEEEERQRGNFPDRFSGHQFPNYSSELNVNALLLGDSALYLCASRSGQGRGTEAFFGQGTRLTVV.

V usage is TRBV11-2 and J usage is TRBJ2-2; 8 nucleotides match TRBD2. The CDR3 runs 18 residues. Germline-derived CDR1 and CDR2 are SGHAT and FQNNGV. After removal of 1 base from V and 0 bases from J, the junction contained 7 bases not matched to a gene. Here the CDR3 reads CASSLGSSGSANTGELFF. For the CDR3, the DNA is TGTGCCAGCAGCTTAGGCTCCAGCGGGAGCGCGAACACCGGGGAGCTGTTTTTT.